The clone carrying this T cell receptor (beta chain) was counted once. Germline CDR1 and CDR2: SGHRS and YFSETQ. J was trimmed by 4 bases and V by 2 bases; bases with no gene match: 8. The CDR3 runs 15 residues. These data originate in a study of cytomegalovirus exposure and HLA in healthy donors. In the PCR, 60 Vbeta and 13 Jbeta primers were used. This table comes from immunoSEQ multiplex PCR, and its TCRdb copy is limited to in-frame clones, with some not included. Of 60,000 to 75,000 clones detected, about three quarters appear once; the ten largest clones hold about 12%. Nominally healthy donors were sampled, though unrecorded immune exposures were likely.

Source material: PBMCs. The receptor was derived from a woman aged 40 to 49 in good health and CMV-seropositive. V is TRBV5-1 and J is TRBJ2-7; 8 nucleotides agree with TRBD1. In DNA, the CDR3 is TGCGCCAGCAGCTTCACCGGACAGGGAAGGTACGAGCAGTACTTC. Amino acids: CASSFTGQGRYEQYF. Full variable domain (rest looked up from reference TRBV5-1 and TRBJ2-7): KAGVTQTPRYLIKTRGQQVTLSCSPISGHRSVSWYQQTPGQGLQFLFEYFSETQRNKGNFPGRFSGRQFSNSRSEMNVSTLELGDSALYLCASSFTGQGRYEQYFGPGTRLTVT.